One and the same sample provided the 16 T cell receptor beta chains below, sequenced in a study of blood T cell repertoires in COVID-19. Clones were read by immunoSEQ multiplex PCR, and TCRdb kept only the in-frame ones, dropping some. The sample contains about 19,000 clones, 75% to 85% of which appear only once. Sequenced input: peripheral blood. These receptors all stem from an elderly man with acute or convalescent COVID-19.

This clone appeared a few times. The genes are TRBV4-2 and TRBJ2-5; 16 bases line up with TRBD2. V lost 3 bases and J lost 6; bases outside the gene matches: 10. The CDR3 runs to 18 residues. Looked up from germline, CDR1 is LGHNA and CDR2 is YNFKEQ. CDR3 in DNA: TGTGCCAGCAGCCAGGGACAGGGACTAGCGGGGGGGCCGAAGACCCAGTACTTC. It codes for CASSQGQGLAGGPKTQYF.

A remark on this clone: Within the sample, other DNA sequences also encode this same CDR3. This CDR3 reads CASSYSSGGKLFF. CDR3 DNA sequence: TGTGCCAGCAGTTACTCTTCAGGGGGAAAACTGTTTTTT. The chain recombines TRBV6-5 with TRBJ1-4; 7 nucleotides agree with TRBD1. There are 13 residues in the CDR3. Germline V gene sequence: CDR1 MNHEY, CDR2 SVGAGI. The trim removed 0 bases at V and 10 bases at J, leaving 2 bases unmatched.

The chain joins TRBV27 to TRBJ1-1, with D possibly matching TRBD1 (5 bases). Between the trimmed V and J ends, which lost 2 bases and 5 bases, there was a span of 15 bases. Germline V gives CDR1 MNHEY, CDR2 SMNVEV (reference sequence). The CDR3 runs to 15 residues. The chain's CDR3 is CASSLMTTGGTEAFF. Here the CDR3 DNA reads TGTGCCAGCAGTTTAATGACTACCGGGGGTACTGAAGCTTTCTTT.

This chain joins TRBV7-2 and TRBJ2-2, with D possibly matching TRBD2 (6 bases). Looked up from germline, CDR1 is SGHTA and CDR2 is FQGNSA. CDR3 size: 15 residues. Trimming stripped 5 bases from V and 1 base from J, with 11 bases between. CDR3 nucleotide sequence: TGTGCCAGCAGCCGGCGGGAAGGGAACACCGGGGAGCTGTTTTTT. Translated, it gives CASSRREGNTGELFF.

This chain connects TRBV7-8 to TRBJ2-5; D gene uncertain. Per the germline V gene, CDR1 is SGHVS and CDR2 is FQNEAQ. Trimming took off 4 bases at V and 4 bases at J, with 13 bases between the two ends. The CDR3 sequence is 14 residues long. The CDR3 reads CASSSSSLGETQYF. CDR3 DNA: TGTGCCAGCAGCTCCTCCTCTCTCGGAGAGACCCAGTACTTC.

The chain recombines TRBV3-1 (or the pseudogene TRBV3-2) with TRBJ2-5, with a tentative D call TRBD2 (5 bases). CDR3 size: 13 residues. The germline V gene encodes CDR1 LGHDT and CDR2 YNNKEL (reference sequence). The V gene lost 4 bases and the J gene lost 5 bases, with 11 bases spanning the gap. The CDR3 loop reads CASSLGEWETQYF. The CDR3 DNA follows: TGTGCCAGCAGCCTCGGGGAATGGGAGACCCAGTACTTC.

In nucleotides, the CDR3 is TGTGCCAGCACCCCACGGCAGGGAGGGGCCGGGGAGCTGTTTTTT. Its protein product is CASTPRQGGAGELFF. This chain joins TRBV6-2 or TRBV6-3 and TRBJ2-2; 7 positions match TRBD2. Trimming removed 7 bases from V and 6 bases from J; junction bases left unmatched: 11. The CDR3 covers 15 residues. The germline gives CDR1 MNHEY, CDR2 SVGEGT.

This clone was counted a few times. V usage is TRBV19 and J usage is TRBJ2-3; no firm D call. Trimming cost V 1 base and J 5 bases, with 7 bases left between them. Germline V gives CDR1 LNHDA, CDR2 SQIVND (reference sequence). The CDR3 length is 13 residues. The CDR3 nucleotides are TGTGCCAGTAGTATAGTTCAGCGAGATACGCAGTATTTT. Its protein product is CASSIVQRDTQYF.

This CDR3 reads CAWSGRTAFNSPLHF. CDR3 in DNA: TGTGCCTGGAGTGGACGGACAGCCTTTAATTCACCCCTCCACTTT. The chain joins TRBV30 to TRBJ1-6; weak D call: TRBD1 (6 bases). CDR1 GTSNPN and CDR2 SVGIG come from the germline V gene (reference sequence). Trimming took off 1 base at V and 6 bases at J, with 13 bases between the two ends. The CDR3 runs to 15 residues.

The chain carries TRBV30 and TRBJ1-5, with TRBD1 identical over 7 bases. Germline CDR1 is GTSNPN and CDR2 is SVGIG (reference sequence). The ends lost 5 bases at V and 7 bases at J; junction bases unmatched: 14. This CDR3 contains 15 residues. CDR3 nucleotide sequence: TGTGCCTGGGGCGGAAATAGGGGGCCCGGGCAGCCCCAGCATTTT. The encoded protein is CAWGGNRGPGQPQHF.

Concerning this clone: One junction end disagrees with the germline gene, perhaps due to a read error. This CDR3 is CAGSNHQTGGDTEAFF. The CDR3, as DNA: TGTGCCGGTAGTAACCACCAAACAGGGGGCGACACTGAAGCTTTCTTT. The chain employs TRBV19 and TRBJ1-1; 9 nucleotides agree with TRBD1. The CDR3 loop spans 16 amino acids. In germline, CDR1 is LNHDA, CDR2 SQIVND (reference sequence).

V is TRBV7-2 and J is TRBJ1-5, with 7 bases fitting TRBD1. The germline CDR1 and CDR2 sequences are SGHTA and FQGNSA. The CDR3 is 15 residues long. Trimming cost V 5 bases and J 1 base; bases outside gene matches: 5. The CDR3: CASSIHRGSNQPQHF. In DNA, the CDR3 is TGTGCCAGCAGCATACACAGGGGCAGCAATCAGCCCCAGCATTTT. Full variable domain (missing parts from reference TRBV7-2 and TRBJ1-5): GAGVSQSPSNKVTEKGKDVELRCDPISGHTALYWYRQSLGQGLEFLIYFQGNSAPDKSGLPSDRFSAERTGGSVSTLTIQRTQQEDSAVYLCASSIHRGSNQPQHFGDGTRLSIL.

In this sample, this clone turned up once. V and J are TRBV28 and TRBJ2-1; TRBD1 matches 9 bases. CDR1 and CDR2 from the germline V gene are MDHEN and SYDVKM. V was clipped by 6 bases and J by 9 bases; unmatched bases: 12. This CDR3 spans 15 amino acids. The CDR3 reads CASRDRGSRQGEQFF. The CDR3 DNA reads as TGTGCCAGCAGGGACAGGGGCTCCCGGCAAGGTGAGCAGTTCTTC. Combining the CDR3 with reference TRBV28 and TRBJ2-1 gives the whole variable domain DVKVTQSSRYLVKRTGEKVFLECVQDMDHENMFWYRQDPGLGLRLIYFSYDVKMKEKGDIPEGYSVSREKKERFSLILESASTNQTSMYLCASRDRGSRQGEQFFGPGTRLTVL.

This clone was seen only once. This chain links TRBV5-5 with TRBJ2-3, with TRBD1 matching 7 bases. Germline values: CDR1 SGHKS, CDR2 YYEKEE (reference sequence). V shed 2 bases, J shed 7 bases, and the junction held 13 bases outside the gene matches. This CDR3 is 16 amino acids long. The CDR3 loop is CASSFSGTAQRYTQYF. The CDR3 bases are TGTGCCAGCAGCTTCTCCGGGACAGCGCAGAGGTATACGCAGTATTTT.

The rearrangement links TRBV30 to TRBJ1-2; D remains unclear. Trimming removed 0 bases from V and 4 bases from J, with 9 bases in between. This CDR3 region has 13 residues. The V gene's germline CDR1 is GTSNPN and CDR2 SVGIG (reference sequence). The CDR3 region has the DNA TGTGCCTGGAGTGTCCCTCCGGTCTATGGCTACACCTTC. This codes for CAWSVPPVYGYTF.

The V and J genes are TRBV6-5 and TRBJ2-1, with a possible D match to TRBD1 (6 bases). Trimming took 4 bases from V and 3 from J, leaving 13 bases between them. The CDR3 contains 15 residues. Per the germline V gene, CDR1 is MNHEY and CDR2 is SVGAGI. The CDR3 region is CASSSSGQSYNEQFF. For the CDR3, the DNA is TGTGCCAGCAGTTCCAGTGGACAGAGCTACAATGAGCAGTTCTTC.